These 32 T cell receptor beta chains were sequenced from one sample in a study of tumor-infiltrating lymphocytes in primary liver carcinoma. The template, around 540 ng total RNA, yielded TCR beta cDNA made with a constant-region primer. Three nested multiplex PCR rounds, a slightly modified ARM-PCR method, built the TCR beta libraries. The two initial PCR rounds, nine to eleven cycles each, used TRBV1-TRBV30 forward and C-beta reverse primers. TCRdb reanalysed the multiplex PCR reads using MiXCR and keeps one entry per CDR3 protein. Of about 54,000 distinct CDR3 sequences detected, about 70% appear once; the ten largest clones hold around 25%. The source material, roughly 20-31 mg of unsorted bulk tissue, was used to co-extract RNA and DNA. The sequencing sample was made of liver tumor tissue from sampling region 2. The subset denotes: tumor region T2, inferior pole. These receptors were taken from a man aged 35 to 55 with primary liver carcinoma and hepatitis B virus infection.

In its sample, this clonotype was seen many times. The junction departs from germline at one end; a sequencing error may be responsible. This sequence joins TRBV29-1 and TRBJ1-2; TRBD1 aligns across 7 bases. The V gene's germline CDR1 is SQVTM and CDR2 ANQGSEA. This CDR3 is built from 17 residues. The CDR3 here is CSVEGIPQGGPNYGYPF. Here the CDR3 DNA reads TGCAGCGTTGAAGGGATCCCGCAGGGGGGACCTAACTATGGCTACCCCTTC.

Comments on this clonotype: Mismatch with germline at one junction end may stem from a read error. The V gene is TRBV6-6, the J gene TRBJ1-1; D remains unclear. The germline CDR1 and CDR2 sequences are MNHNY and SVGAGI (reference sequence). This CDR3 is built from 11 residues. CDR3 DNA sequence: TGTACCAGTAGTTACTCTGGTGAAGCTTTCTTT. Encoded protein: CTSSYSGEAFF.

This clonotype was detected ten times or more. The rearrangement uses TRBV29-1 and TRBJ2-5; 9 bases map to TRBD2. This CDR3 comprises 17 residues. V gave up 4 bases and J gave up 4 bases; unmatched junction bases: 16. The germline V gene encodes CDR1 SQVTM and CDR2 ANQGSEA. CDR3 amino acids: CSVVLFGGLAQRETQYF. CDR3 DNA: TGCAGCGTTGTACTTTTCGGCGGACTAGCGCAACGAGAGACCCAGTACTTC.

This clonotype was counted at least ten times. The chain couples TRBV5-1 to TRBJ1-3, with a possible D match to TRBD1 (5 bases). Germline CDR1 SGHRS, CDR2 YFSETQ. V lost 4 bases and J 4 bases, leaving 15 bases between the germline ends. This CDR3 is built from 15 residues. CDR3 in DNA: TGCGCCAGCAGCCTAACCCCCGACAGCGGAAACACCATATATTTT. Protein: CASSLTPDSGNTIYF.

As regards this clonotype: The germline gene is not matched at one end of the junction; a read error may be the cause. The gene calls are TRBV6-5 and TRBJ2-3; D not resolved. CDR3 length: 13 amino acids. Germline V gene lookup returns CDR1 MNHEY and CDR2 SVGAGI. CDR3 in amino acids: CATSKARADTQYF. The CDR3 coding sequence is TGTGCCACCAGTAAGGCTAGGGCAGATACGCAGTATTTT.

This clonotype was seen just once. Because the CDR3 is missing its conserved closing phenylalanine or tryptophan, this is likely a read error. The chain has TRBV11-2 and TRBJ1-6; D is unclear. Germline V gene lookup returns CDR1 SGHAT and CDR2 FQNNGV. The CDR3 runs 16 residues. CDR3 region: CASCLRRVLYNSPLHS. In DNA form, the CDR3 reads TGTGCCAGCTGCTTAAGACGGGTCCTTTATAATTCACCCCTCCACTCT.

As for this clonotype: The conserved closing phenylalanine or tryptophan is absent in this CDR3, likely reflecting a read error. In DNA, the CDR3 is TGCGCCAGCAGCCAGGCTTCTAGCGTCGAGCAGTTCATT. Its protein product is CASSQASSVEQFI. The chain combines TRBV4-1 with TRBJ2-1, with D tentatively TRBD2 (6 bases). V gave up 3 bases and J gave up 10 bases, with 13 bases separating them. The CDR3 sequence is 13 residues long. CDR1 is MGHRA, CDR2 YSYEKL, per germline.

Remarks on this clonotype: The final CDR3 position lacks the conserved phenylalanine or tryptophan, pointing to a likely read error. The J gene is TRBJ2-2, the V gene TRBV29-1; 9 positions match TRBD1. Germline lookup yields CDR1 SQVTM and CDR2 ANQGSEA. The CDR3 has 12 amino acids. The CDR3 spells CSGGQGTGELFY. The CDR3 region has the DNA TGCAGCGGGGGACAGGGAACCGGGGAACTGTTTTAT.

As concerns this clonotype: A much larger clone differs by one base, so this may be a read error. The V call is TRBV19, the J call TRBJ2-1; 8 positions match TRBD1. V lost 5 bases and J lost 8; bases outside the gene matches: 11. CDR1 is LNHDA, CDR2 SQIVND, per germline (reference sequence). CDR3 length: 15 residues. The CDR3 DNA follows: TGTGCCAGTAGTCCTCGGACAGGGTCCCACGATGAGCAGTTCTTC. As protein: CASSPRTGSHDEQFF. The full variable domain, its missing parts supplied by reference TRBV19 and TRBJ2-1, is DGGITQSPKYLFRKEGQNVTLSCEQNLNHDAMYWYRQDPGQGLRLIYYSQIVNDFQKGDIAEGYSVSREKKESFPLTVTSAQKNPTAFYLCASSPRTGSHDEQFFGPGTRLTVL.

This chain joins TRBV7-8 and TRBJ2-7; TRBD2 might be the D (6 bases). V was shortened by 1 base and J by 2 bases, with 15 bases between the two germline ends. Germline V lookup: CDR1 SGHVS, CDR2 FQNEAQ. The CDR3 is made up of 16 amino acids. The CDR3 coding sequence is TGTGCCAGCAGCTTAGAACAAGCGGGTAACCCCTACGAGCAGTACTTC. It codes for CASSLEQAGNPYEQYF.

As for this clonotype: One junction end does not reproduce the germline sequence, and a read error may be involved. The chain couples TRBV25-1 to TRBJ1-4; D is perhaps TRBD1 (5 bases). Per the germline V gene, CDR1 is MGHDK and CDR2 is SYGVNS. CDR3 length: 15 amino acids. This CDR3 reads CAGSPGQGRYGKLFF. The CDR3 nucleotides read TGTGCCGGCAGTCCAGGGCAGGGTAGATACGGAAAACTGTTTTTT.

On this clonotype itself: A much larger clone lies one base from this, so it may be a read error. The chain carries TRBV5-8 and TRBJ2-5, with TRBD1 as a possible D gene (7 bases). The CDR3 spans 17 residues. Between the trimmed V and J ends, which lost 3 bases and 2 bases, there was a span of 20 bases. Germline V gene data show CDR1 as SGHTS and CDR2 as YDEGEE. CDR3 bases: TGTGCCAGCAGCTCGAGGCGGGACAGCTTTATTCAAGAGACCCAGTACTTC. Amino acid sequence: CASSSRRDSFIQETQYF.

The chain carries TRBV13 and TRBJ2-7; 10 positions agree with TRBD1. CDR1 PRHDT and CDR2 FYEKMQ come from the germline V gene (reference sequence). V lost 9 bases to trimming and J lost 3 bases; unmatched junction nucleotides: 8. The CDR3 is 14 amino acids. CDR3 nucleotide sequence: TGTGCCAGTAGTCCCTGGGACAGGGGCTACGAGCAGTACTTC. This gives the protein CASSPWDRGYEQYF.

This clonotype came up once. The chain couples TRBV11-1 to TRBJ2-1; 12 nucleotides line up with TRBD2. The trim removed 5 bases at V and 15 bases at J, leaving 20 bases unmatched. The CDR3 is made up of 17 amino acids. CDR1 is SGHAT, CDR2 FQDESV, per germline (reference sequence). CDR3 coding DNA: TGTGCCAGCAGCCTGAGACTAGCGGGAGAAGTTGACAATAAGCGGTTCTTC. Protein sequence: CASSLRLAGEVDNKRFF. The variable domain in full, with the rest retrieved from reference TRBV11-1 and TRBJ2-1, is EAEVAQSPRYKITEKSQAVAFWCDPISGHATLYWYRQILGQGPELLVQFQDESVVDDSQLPKDRFSAERLKGVDSTLKIQPAELGDSAMYLCASSLRLAGEVDNKRFFGPGTRLTVL.

This clonotype was counted at least ten times. The CDR3 loop is CASSLAALAGGVQNYEQYF. The CDR3 coding sequence is TGTGCCAGCAGCTTAGCGGCACTAGCGGGAGGAGTACAGAACTACGAGCAGTACTTC. V and J are TRBV7-4 and TRBJ2-7; TRBD2 agrees at 12 bases. The V gene's germline CDR1 is SGHVT and CDR2 SQSDAQ. The CDR3 sequence is 19 residues long. J lost 3 bases, V lost 0 bases, and 12 bases had no gene match. Drawing the rest from reference TRBV7-4 and TRBJ2-7, the complete variable domain is GAGVSQSPRYKVAKRGRDVALRCDSISGHVTLYWYRQTLGQGSEVLTYSQSDAQRDKSGRPSGRFSAERPERSVSTLKIQRTEQGDSAVYLCASSLAALAGGVQNYEQYFGPGTRLTVT.

A word on this clonotype: A junction end diverges from the germline sequence, so it may reflect a read error. This chain's CDR3 is CAVWGQQNFYEQYF. In DNA form, the CDR3 reads TGTGCCGTCTGGGGACAGCAGAATTTCTACGAGCAGTACTTT. The chain links TRBV6-6 to TRBJ2-7; 7 bases fit TRBD1. This CDR3 contains 14 residues. Germline loops: CDR1 MNHNY, CDR2 SVGAGI (reference sequence).

In regard to this clonotype: Its ends do not fully match the called genes, so a read error is possible. This CDR3 reads CASSKEPEGSEQFF. The CDR3 region has the DNA TGTGCCAGCAGCAAAGAACCAGAGGGAAGTGAACAGTTCTTC. The rearrangement joins TRBV4-2 to TRBJ2-1, with D perhaps matching TRBD2 (5 bases). The CDR3 extends over 14 amino acids. CDR1 LGHNA and CDR2 YNFKEQ come from the germline V gene.

Worth noting for this clonotype: A much larger clone sits a single nucleotide away, making a read error possible. The CDR3 protein is CAWCQRASGKETQYF. CDR3 nucleotides: TGTGCCTGGTGTCAAAGAGCTAGCGGGAAAGAGACCCAGTACTTC. V is TRBV30 and J is TRBJ2-5; 9 bases map to TRBD2. This CDR3 spans 15 amino acids. Unmatched junction bases numbered 10, after V lost 5 bases and J lost 3 bases. Germline values: CDR1 GTSNPN, CDR2 SVGIG (reference sequence). Looking up the rest from reference TRBV30 and TRBJ2-5 gives the full variable domain: SQTIHQWPATLVQPVGSPLSLECTVEGTSNPNLYWYRQAAGRGLQLLFYSVGIGQISSEVPQNLSASRPQDRQFILSSKKLLLSDSGFYLCAWCQRASGKETQYFGPGTRLLVL.

Concerning this clonotype itself: A much larger clonotype is one base distant, so this may be a read error. The chain couples TRBV28 to TRBJ1-4; tentative D call: TRBD1 (6 bases). CDR3 length equals 15 residues. The V gene's germline CDR1 is MDHEN and CDR2 SYDVKM. This CDR3 reads CASGLDQGSNEKLFF. For the CDR3, the DNA is TGTGCCAGCGGTTTAGATCAGGGGTCTAATGAAAAACTGTTTTTT.

The chain joins TRBV11-2 to TRBJ2-3; possibly TRBD2 for D (7 bases). CDR3 length equals 15 residues. CDR1 and CDR2 (germline): SGHAT, FQNNGV. This CDR3 reads CVSSTGHSGTDTQYF. The CDR3, as DNA: TGTGTTAGCAGCACGGGACATAGCGGGACAGATACGCAGTATTTT.

In regard to this clonotype: The CDR3 carries no conserved terminal phenylalanine or tryptophan, so it likely arises from a read error. This chain joins TRBV6-1 and TRBJ2-5; D is undetermined. The CDR3 is made up of 14 amino acids. The V gene's germline CDR1 is MNHNS and CDR2 SASEGT. Trimming removed 1 base from V and 5 bases from J, with 11 bases in between. As DNA, the CDR3 is TGTGCCAGCAGTGAAGGTGCAGGTCAGGAGACCCAGTACCTC. As protein: CASSEGAGQETQYL.

The V gene is TRBV4-2, the J gene TRBJ2-7; D uncertain. From germline, CDR1 is LGHNA and CDR2 YNFKEQ. The CDR3 runs 13 residues. This CDR3 is CTGSQDTLYEQYF. DNA of the CDR3: TGTACCGGCAGCCAAGATACCCTCTACGAGCAGTACTTC.

About this clonotype: This may come from a read error, since a much larger clone is one base off. The rearrangement uses TRBV11-2 and TRBJ1-1, with D uncertain. The length of the CDR3 is 13 residues. The V gene's germline CDR1 is SGHAT and CDR2 FQNNGV. The CDR3 DNA is TGTGCCAGCAGCTTAGGACTGAACACTGAAGCTGTCTTT. Its protein product is CASSLGLNTEAVF.

The chain is built from TRBV6-2 or TRBV6-3 and TRBJ1-1; D ambiguous. This CDR3 is built from 12 residues. Germline V gene data show CDR1 as MNHEY and CDR2 as SVGEGT. With 4 bases removed from V and 7 bases from J, the gap between germline ends came to 10 bases. CDR3: CASSLGADEAFF. CDR3 coding DNA: TGTGCCAGCAGTTTGGGAGCGGATGAAGCTTTCTTT.

This clonotype was seen ten or more times. V and J are TRBV29-1 and TRBJ2-5; TRBD1 might be the D (8 bases). Trimming pared 4 bases from V and 5 bases from J, leaving 14 bases between. The germline CDR1 and CDR2 sequences are SQVTM and ANQGSEA. This CDR3 spans 13 amino acids. The CDR3 nucleotides read TGCAGCGTTGGAGGACAGGGAGGGGAGACCCAGTACTTC. It is translated as CSVGGQGGETQYF.

This clonotype is termed medium-sized (0.01 to 0.1%). This rearrangement joins TRBV29-1 to TRBJ1-2; 7 bases agree with TRBD1. Germline loops: CDR1 SQVTM, CDR2 ANQGSEA. Unmatched junction bases numbered 2, after V lost 1 base and J lost 6 bases. CDR3 length equals 12 residues. For the CDR3, the DNA is TGCAGCGTTGAAGGTGACAGGGATGGCTACACCTTC. Translating gives CSVEGDRDGYTF.

As concerns this clonotype: Being one base from a much bigger clone, this may be a read error. CDR3 nucleotides: TGTGCCAGCAGTTTAAATATAGCGGGAGGGTCCTCCTACGAGCAGTACTTC. Encoded protein: CASSLNIAGGSSYEQYF. The chain uses TRBV28 and TRBJ2-7; 11 bases match TRBD2. In germline, CDR1 is MDHEN, CDR2 SYDVKM. CDR3 length: 17 amino acids. Losses at the gene ends were 2 bases for V and 0 bases for J; bases not matched to a gene: 6.

As regards this clonotype: The conserved phenylalanine or tryptophan normally closing the CDR3 is absent here, so this likely arose from a read error. The chain couples TRBV12-3 or TRBV12-4 to TRBJ2-7; no clear D. The CDR3 has 12 residues. CDR3 in DNA: TGCGCCAGCAGTTTCCCCCCGGGCGAGCAGTACTCC. Amino acids: CASSFPPGEQYS.

As to this clonotype: The CDR3 ends on some other residue instead of the conserved phenylalanine or tryptophan, so this is likely a read error. V gene TRBV11-2 combines with J gene TRBJ2-7, with D perhaps being TRBD1 or TRBD2 (5 bases each). The CDR3 length is 17 residues. The germline V gene has CDR1 SGHAT and CDR2 FQNNGV. V was trimmed by 0 bases and J by 0 bases, leaving 15 bases between them. The CDR3 protein is CASSLDIGTASSYEQYL. CDR3 DNA: TGTGCCAGCAGCTTAGACATCGGGACGGCCAGCTCCTACGAGCAGTACCTC.

This clonotype appeared once. One end of the junction fails to match germline, which may point to a read error. The chain couples TRBV7-8 to TRBJ2-1; the match to TRBD1 covers 7 bases. Looked up from germline, CDR1 is SGHVS and CDR2 is FQNEAQ. The CDR3 spans 15 residues. The CDR3 DNA reads as TGTGCCAGGAGCGCTCGTGGGACAGCCTACAATGAGAAGTTCTTC. Protein: CARSARGTAYNEKFF. The full variable domain, with the rest looked up from reference TRBV7-8 and TRBJ2-1, is GAGVSQSPRYKVAKRGQDVALRCDPISGHVSLFWYQQALGQGPEFLTYFQNEAQLDKSGLPSDRFFAERPEGSVSTLKIQRTQQEDSAVYLCARSARGTAYNEKFFGPGTRLTVL.

This clonotype was seen a single time. This chain joins TRBV4-1 and TRBJ1-2, with D unclear. The CDR3 loop spans 17 amino acids. Germline-derived CDR1 and CDR2 are MGHRA and YSYEKL. Trimming took 0 bases from V and 4 from J, leaving 18 bases between them. Here the CDR3 reads CASSQEVNSGRSYGYTF. CDR3 DNA sequence: TGCGCCAGCAGCCAAGAAGTCAACAGTGGGAGGAGCTATGGCTACACCTTC.

This clonotype was detected ten times or more. This rearrangement joins TRBV28 to TRBJ2-7; TRBD2 is a possible D gene (6 bases). The V gene lost 6 bases and the J gene lost 4 bases, with 10 bases spanning the gap. Germline V lookup: CDR1 MDHEN, CDR2 SYDVKM. The CDR3 is made up of 12 amino acids. CDR3 nucleotides: TGTGCCAGCAGCCTAGGAGGGTACGAGCAGTACTTC. Amino acids: CASSLGGYEQYF.